The TCR beta chain described here comes from a study of cytomegalovirus exposure and HLA in healthy donors (dated 2017 in TCRdb). Context from the whole study: In an earlier analysis of some 550 of the donors, 250 to 300 Gb of sequence data and just under 120 million unique TCR beta sequences from roughly 180 million T cells were reported. Among 300 to 500 genotyped donors of the cohort, an average of around 250,000 unique TCR beta nucleotide sequences was sequenced per donor, of which about 19% were non-productive. The study profiled the T cell repertoires of some 610 subjects by immunosequencing and related them to cytomegalovirus serostatus. Because of strong linkage in the cohort, roughly 5 DR-DQ haplotypes were treated as single units for association and clustering. Along with the approximately 620-subject first cohort, a separate validation cohort of 120 different subjects was used. An early release covering roughly 640 HLA-typed donors comprised about 290 gigabases of sequencing data and 85 million to 100 million unique TCR sequences. Every discovery cohort repertoire had been produced on one sequencing platform. Rather than using new phenotypic data, the later analysis identified candidate immune exposures from TCR beta sequences and from how often those sequences occurred across donors. An earlier analysis of approximately 580 of the donors used high-throughput TCR beta sequencing to judge whether each TCR beta V gene segment behaved as functional or pseudogenic. Typing coverage differed by locus: A, B, C, DRB1 and DQB1 were typed in roughly 620-630 donors, DQA1 in 522, DPA1 in some 610, and DPB1 in 472. Of the roughly 410 genotyped donors, 70% to 90% were placed in the genetic ancestry cluster associated with self-reported Caucasian donors. In a later analysis, previously published TCR beta repertoires from 550 to 700 donors were re-analyzed and high-resolution HLA genotyping was added so that TCR occurrence patterns could be studied. In a later genetic analysis, genome-wide SNP genotypes for about 55% of the roughly 670 donors were used, and that subset was treated as a discovery cohort. HLA typing covered class I and class II loci at four-digit resolution. The study combined high-throughput TCR immunosequencing, statistical association of individual TCRs with disease status, and machine learning to predict cytomegalovirus infection status. The study aimed to test whether cataloging public T cell receptors could reveal signatures of past pathogen exposure. Alongside the repertoire data, information on donor age, sex, ethnicity and CMV serostatus was compiled.

Study-wide conclusions, independent of this receptor: In a later analysis, HLA-associated TCR beta chains were found to be more clonally expanded and to have lower generation probabilities than equally common non-associated chains. Because some donors lacked HLA typing at each locus, the association tests relied only on the typed subset. The study gave a list of about 170 TCR beta chains associated with cytomegalovirus. In a later genetic analysis, fewer N-insertions in productive TCRs were reported among donors in an Asian-associated ancestry cluster than the 666-donor mean. According to a later analysis, TCR association rates differed among HLA loci, with DRB1 alleles showing the most associated TCRs and HLA-C alleles showing the fewest. Most TCR sequences were seen in very few donors, while some public TCRs were found in many individuals. The authors suggested that the approach could potentially be generalized to other disease states and immunological phenotypes. According to a later analysis, parvovirus B19, influenza, CMV and Epstein-Barr virus appeared linked to several top co-occurrence clusters. Because counts were too low, approximately 15 rarely observed V segments, including chromosome 9 orphons, were excluded from the earlier analysis of about 500 of the donors. Cytomegalovirus status was reported to be diagnosed by the classifier with high specificity and sensitivity in both the original and validation cohorts. Broadly in line with IMGT annotations, most TCR beta V segments showed up in productive rearrangements about 87% or about 30% of the time in an earlier analysis of about 500 of the donors. V-gene and J-gene trimming of TCR beta chains was associated with a missense DCLRE1C variant in a later genetic analysis, and the association was replicated in an independent cohort. A few of the identified cytomegalovirus-associated TCR beta chains were confirmed in vitro to be specific for cytomegalovirus antigens. A further reported finding was that TCR beta sequences accurately predicted the HLA-A and HLA-B alleles for most subjects in the first cohort. When HLA alleles, especially DR and DQ, strongly co-occurred, TCR associations were difficult to assign to individual alleles. A cluster of highly shared sequence variants was judged likely to be a technical artifact of the sequencing pipeline. Some IMGT-functional V segments, including TRBV6-2 and TRBV6-3, could not be distinguished by the 87-base-pair reads and were therefore excluded. In a later analysis, most CMV-associated TCR beta chains were found to appear HLA-restricted, with HLA associations seemingly driven largely by CMV exposure. Sequencing depth was assumed to be roughly uniform across donors in the presence/absence analyses, though that assumption may not hold. At a false discovery rate of 0.05, a later analysis linked fewer than 20,000 TCR beta sequences to specific HLA alleles. Correlated functional status among segregating V segments might reflect linkage disequilibrium, but an unknown experimental factor could not be ruled out. The only immune exposure information available for the cohort was CMV serostatus. The cohort was sequenced for TCR beta chains only, and without alpha or paired-chain data the features that could be detected were limited.

A word on this clone: Its cognate antigen has yet to be identified. It has no much larger one-base neighbor in the sample; base qualities were not kept.

Libraries were prepared through the immunoSEQ multiplex PCR assay. The multiplex PCR relied on a mix of 60 forward primers for TCR Vbeta segments and 13 reverse primers for TCR Jbeta segments. The CDR3 region of rearranged TCR beta genes was amplified from genomic DNA with a multiplex PCR assay. Amplified TCR beta libraries were sequenced as 87-base-pair reads on the Illumina HiSeq System. Regarding the original processing steps: A later analysis counted some 80 million unique TCR beta chains across the 550 to 800 repertoires, and some 11 million of these chains were shared by at least two donors. A nearest-neighbor algorithm error-corrected the raw reads and collapsed the reads into unique sequences, merging closely related sequences to remove PCR and sequencing errors. To assign V, D and J gene segments, CDR3 sequences were aligned to IMGT reference sequences. Each retained sequence needed at least a six-nucleotide match to both a V gene segment and a J gene segment. A rearrangement was called productive if the CDR3 had no stop codons and remained in frame with V and J, and every other rearrangement was called non-productive. CDR3 was defined by IMGT convention, running from the second conserved V-encoded cysteine to the conserved J-encoded phenylalanine. The earlier analysis of fewer than 750 of the donors excluded sequences that lacked an unambiguous match to a single V gene segment. In an earlier analysis of almost 600 of the donors, a V segment was called functional when productive rearrangements were above 56.7%, and segregating when the standard deviation between donors exceeded 5%. A statistical classification framework was built for diagnosing cytomegalovirus status from the catalog of TCR beta chain sequences. V and J gene assignment, in a later analysis, came from comparing TCR nucleotide sequences with IMGT/GENE-DB human TR gene sequences. A later analysis assigned CDR3 sequences and most-parsimonious VDJ recombination scenarios with the TCRdist pipeline. A later analysis defined each TCR beta chain by its CDR3 amino acid sequence plus V-gene family, and excluded reads lacking a unique V-gene family. A later analysis removed 592 highly shared, low-generation-probability nucleotide sequences to deal with suspected cross-contamination and a sequencing artifact. A later analysis calculated a clonal expansion index for each public chain from normalized within-repertoire ranks of inferred template counts. A later analysis computed generation probabilities with a VDJ recombination model fitted to out-of-frame rearrangements, and checked the results against IGoR. In a later analysis, TCR-TCR, TCR-HLA and TCR-CMV co-occurrence was scored with hypergeometric tests, and a repertoire-size bias correction was applied to TCR pairs. In a later analysis, false discovery rates were estimated by permuting HLA or CMV assignments 20 times. In a later analysis, co-occurring TCRs were grouped using DBSCAN, and TCRdist sequence similarity was added for clustering within HLA-allele-positive subsets. Co-occurrence clustering excluded repertoires with fewer than 30,000 or more than 120,000 public chains, plus five with anomalous nucleotide sharing. Here the immuneACCESS table is served through TCRdb, limited to in-frame sequences with V and J called. Missing clones are a known gap in these copies; in checked studies unresolved V genes cover under half, and the rest lacks a known reason. That table is the source of V, J and clone size, and D and trimming were worked out from the DNA. Counted in this sample were about 150,000 clones; over 75% of them appeared once. The ten largest clones take up 4.5% to 7% of the sample.

The junction shows trimming of 5 bases on V and 6 bases on J, and the gene matches do not reach 11 bases of it. From the cysteine up to the phenylalanine, the CDR3 has a length of 16 residues. Only CDR3 DNA is held: 48 bases, read in frame from base 1. The germline V gene specifies SGHVS as CDR1 and FQNEAQ as CDR2. In total, 630 or so healthy bone marrow donors made up the cohort. At the time of sampling, all cohort members were nominally healthy, though unrecorded immune exposures were likely present. The donor tested CMV seropositive, placing the donor among the roughly 300 seropositive members of the cohort. Every donor gave a peripheral blood sample, and the peripheral blood mononuclear cells from that sample were used for TCR beta sequencing. Genomic DNA extraction from the blood cell samples was performed with the Qiagen DNeasy Blood Extraction Kit.

Sequencing was done on a sample of PBMCs. Recombination connected TRBV7-8 to TRBJ2-1; TRBD2 matches 9 bases in the middle. The sequence came from a woman aged 40 to 49 in good health and CMV-seropositive. Here is the DNA: TGTGCCAGCAGCCTCCGGGGACTAGCTGCTTCCAATGAGCAGTTCTTC. Protein translation: CASSLRGLAASNEQFF.